This T cell receptor beta chain was found in a study of post-analysis software for immune sequencing data. About the research overall: Progressive-relapsing, secondary progressive and relapsing-remitting multiple sclerosis were among the disease courses included.

Points from the study as a whole: Controls had lower frequencies than patients of about five TRBV segments, which included TRBV5-6, TRBV5-1 and TRBV20-1. There was significantly lower normalized Chao1 diversity in multiple sclerosis patients than in controls. The F measure placed samples prepared in the same batch into strongly shared clusters.

Each TCR beta cDNA library carried unique molecular identifiers. Once roughly 0.85 to 11 million T cells were used, roughly 490,000 cDNA molecules resulted. Using its own MiXCR run on the PCR reads, TCRdb lists one record per CDR3 protein. The sample consists of around 710,000 distinct CDR3 sequences, about half of them appearing once. V lost 2 bases and J 6 bases, leaving 16 bases between the germline ends. CDR1 is LNHNV and CDR2 is YYDKDF in the germline V gene (reference sequence). CDR3 length equals 15 residues. Note on this clonotype: Its antigen remains unknown.

The TCR comes from a girl under 18 with multiple sclerosis. The sample was blood. The genes are TRBV15 and TRBJ1-1; a weak D match, TRBD1 (6 bases). The CDR3 nucleotides are TGTGCCACCAGCAGATACACAGGGAGGGCCTCTGAAGCTTTCTTT. As protein: CATSRYTGRASEAFF. Using reference TRBV15 and TRBJ1-1 for the parts outside the CDR3, the full variable domain is DAMVIQNPRYQVTQFGKPVTLSCSQTLNHNVMYWYQQKSSQAPKLLFHYYDKDFNNEADTPDNFQSRRPNTSFCFLDIRSPGLGDTAMYLCATSRYTGRASEAFFGQGTRLTVV.